This T cell receptor (beta chain) originates from a study of T cells in Graves' hyperthyroidism and ophthalmopathy. V was pared by 2 bases and J by 3 bases, with 10 bases of the junction left unmatched. This CDR3 comprises 16 residues. Per the germline V gene, CDR1 is MDHEN and CDR2 is SYDVKM. This clonotype was detected ten times or more. The source material, RNA transcripts, was used to amplify TCR beta CDR3 regions. Initially, a first-round RT-PCR of the TCR CDR3 employed the HTBI primer set. One entry per CDR3 protein results from TCRdb running MiXCR on the multiplex PCR reads. The sample lists over 650,000 distinct CDR3 sequences; approximately 16% were seen once.

This clonotype was obtained from a man aged 18-30 years with Graves' hyperthyroidism. Sequencing was performed on blood. The V call is TRBV28, the J call TRBJ2-7; 7 positions agree with TRBD2. The CDR3: CASSLLLRGLVYEQYF. As DNA, the CDR3 is TGTGCCAGCAGTTTACTTCTACGAGGACTAGTCTACGAGCAGTACTTC.